The sequence of this TCR beta chain was determined in a study of T cells in Graves' hyperthyroidism and ophthalmopathy. RNA transcripts served as the template for amplifying TCR beta CDR3 regions. HTBI primers were employed in a first-round RT-PCR of the TCR CDR3. Each CDR3 protein is one row after TCRdb ran MiXCR on the multiplex PCR reads. The sample contains 750,000 to 950,000 distinct CDR3 sequences, 35% to 45% of which appear only once. This clonotype came up many times. Sequenced material: blood. This clonotype originated in a man aged 18 to 29 with Graves' hyperthyroidism.

CDR3 region: CSVVLDYEQYF. The CDR3 region has the DNA TGCAGCGTTGTACTCGACTACGAGCAGTACTTC. The V call is TRBV29-1, the J call TRBJ2-7; no definite D call. The CDR3 covers 11 residues. Germline CDR1 SQVTM, CDR2 ANQGSEA. Trimming shortened V by 4 bases and J by 3 bases, and 7 bases separated the two germline ends.